These 16 T cell receptor beta chains came from one sample sequenced in a study of shared clonotypes between healthy human individuals (dated by TCRdb to 2018 to 2021). To prepare the library, the immunoSEQ multiplex PCR assay was applied. As stored in TCRdb, this immuneACCESS dataset retains in-frame rearrangements with V and J assigned. A fraction of the clones does not appear; measured against another copy, unresolved V genes explain less than half of the discrepancy, and the remainder lacks a known reason. The sample contains hundreds of thousands of clones, 90% to 97% of them found a single time. The ten top clones hold 0.06% of the sample. Sequencing was performed on naive CD4+ T cells sorted from blood. The meaning of the sample's cell subset or site label: CD45RA+ positively selected. The receptors shown here come from a woman aged 25 to 39 in good health.

CDR3 in amino acids: CASSIGTSGIFNEQFF. The CDR3 region has the DNA TGTGCCAGCAGCATCGGGACTAGCGGGATTTTTAATGAGCAGTTCTTC. The chain couples TRBV11-2 to TRBJ2-1; 13 bases map to TRBD2. The germline gives CDR1 SGHAT, CDR2 FQNNGV. CDR3 length equals 16 residues. Trimming took 5 bases from V and 7 from J; bases not matched to a gene: 8.

The chain joins TRBV6-5 to TRBJ2-2, with D uncertain. V was pared by 5 bases and J by 2 bases, with 9 bases between. The CDR3 runs 14 residues. Germline loops: CDR1 MNHEY, CDR2 SVGAGI. CDR3 DNA: TGTGCCAGCAGTACCTTCGGTAACACCGGGGAGCTGTTTTTT. Protein product: CASSTFGNTGELFF.

The chain couples TRBV19 to TRBJ1-5; D unclear. The CDR3 totals 14 residues. The V gene's germline CDR1 is LNHDA and CDR2 SQIVND (reference sequence). V was shortened by 6 bases and J by 5 bases, with 14 bases between the two germline ends. The CDR3 is CASSTTWRDQPQHF. For the CDR3, the DNA is TGTGCCAGTAGCACAACTTGGAGGGATCAGCCCCAGCATTTT.

The count of this clone is one. J is TRBJ2-7 and V is TRBV5-1, with D tentatively TRBD2 (6 bases). Trimming took 3 bases from V and 0 from J, leaving 13 bases between them. CDR3 length: 15 residues. Germline assignment: CDR1 SGHRS and CDR2 YFSETQ. The CDR3 DNA is TGCGCCAGCAGCTCAAGCGGAGGGACCTCCTACGAGCAGTACTTC. Translated: CASSSSGGTSYEQYF.

The V gene is TRBV11-2, the J gene TRBJ2-2, with unresolved D. The CDR3 extends over 14 amino acids. In germline, CDR1 is SGHAT, CDR2 FQNNGV. The germline V and J ends were trimmed by 5 bases and 3 bases, with 10 bases remaining between them. The CDR3 region is CASSPRPDTGELFF. CDR3 sequence (DNA): TGTGCCAGCAGCCCGCGGCCTGACACCGGGGAGCTGTTTTTT.

CDR3 loop: CASSLGFPYEQYF. The DNA for the CDR3 is TGTGCCAGCAGTTTAGGTTTCCCCTACGAGCAGTACTTC. The gene calls are TRBV28 and TRBJ2-7; D is undetermined. The germline V and J ends were trimmed by 2 bases and 2 bases, with 7 bases remaining between them. The CDR3 totals 13 residues. Germline V gene lookup returns CDR1 MDHEN and CDR2 SYDVKM.

This chain uses TRBV18 with TRBJ1-6; D gene uncertain. CDR1 and CDR2 from the germline V gene are KGHSH and LQKENI. V gave up 5 bases and J gave up 16 bases, with 18 bases separating them. This CDR3 has 13 amino acids. The CDR3 sequence: CASSRAGETRLHF. In nucleotides, the CDR3 is TGTGCCAGCTCAAGGGCTGGCGAGACTCGACTCCACTTT.

This chain joins TRBV11-2 and TRBJ2-1; 11 bases are shared with TRBD2. The CDR3 is 17 residues long. The V gene end was trimmed by 5 bases and the J gene end by 4 bases; junction bases not matched to a gene: 10. CDR1 is SGHAT and CDR2 is FQNNGV in the germline V gene. The chain's CDR3 is CASSPRLAGGSYNEQFF. In DNA, the CDR3 is TGTGCCAGCAGCCCTAGGCTAGCGGGAGGATCTTACAATGAGCAGTTCTTC.

The rearrangement joins TRBV4-2 to TRBJ2-1; D ambiguous. The CDR3 is made up of 17 amino acids. Germline CDR1 and CDR2: LGHNA and YNFKEQ. Trimming left V 1 base short and J 0 bases short, with 13 bases between. CDR3 amino acids: CASSQVVGSSSYNEQFF. As DNA, the CDR3 is TGTGCCAGCAGCCAAGTCGTGGGGTCGAGCTCCTACAATGAGCAGTTCTTC.

The chain recombines TRBV4-2 with TRBJ1-2; no firm D call. The CDR3 runs to 15 residues. Germline CDR1 LGHNA, CDR2 YNFKEQ. V was shortened by 0 bases and J by 0 bases, with 8 bases between the two germline ends. CDR3 in amino acids: CASSQEAATNYGYTF. The CDR3 bases are TGTGCCAGCAGCCAAGAGGCGGCAACTAACTATGGCTACACCTTC.

The V call is TRBV11-2, the J call TRBJ2-7, with 10 positions matching TRBD2. The ends lost 8 bases at V and 2 bases at J; junction bases unmatched: 18. Germline V lookup: CDR1 SGHAT, CDR2 FQNNGV. The CDR3 has 18 residues. The CDR3 DNA reads as TGTGCCAGCGTCCCCTCAAAAGCGGGAGGGCGATTGGCCTACGAGCAGTACTTC. Encoded protein: CASVPSKAGGRLAYEQYF.

With regard to this clone: The junction differs from germline at one of its ends, possibly a read error. CDR3 amino acids: CASSQELGMAVTCF. For the CDR3, the DNA is TGTGCCAGCAGCCAAGAATTGGGGATGGCTGTTACTTGCTTC. V is TRBV4-2 and J is TRBJ2-7; D ambiguous. CDR1 and CDR2 from the germline V gene are LGHNA and YNFKEQ. The CDR3 totals 14 residues.

J is TRBJ2-7 and V is TRBV7-3; D unclear. Trimming pared 5 bases from V and 0 bases from J, leaving 8 bases between. Per germline, CDR1 SGHTA and CDR2 FQGTGA. The CDR3 has 13 amino acids. For the CDR3, the DNA is TGTGCCAGCAGCAGAGAAGCCTCCTACGAGCAGTACTTC. This sequence encodes CASSREASYEQYF.

The chain is built from TRBV18 and TRBJ1-1; 7 bases are shared with TRBD1. The CDR3 runs 16 residues. The J segment lost 5 bases and the V segment lost 2 bases, leaving 11 bases of the junction unmatched. The germline V gene has CDR1 KGHSH and CDR2 LQKENI. CDR3 sequence (DNA): TGTGCCAGCTCACCAAAGGGGGCGGTCGGGGGAACTGAAGCTTTCTTT. Translated, it gives CASSPKGAVGGTEAFF.

This chain connects TRBV11-2 to TRBJ2-3; the D is unclear. This CDR3 has 17 residues. Per germline, CDR1 SGHAT and CDR2 FQNNGV. The germline V and J ends were trimmed by 1 base and 0 bases, with 14 bases remaining between them. As DNA, the CDR3 is TGTGCCAGCAGCTTAGGGGGTGGCGGACCCAGCACAGATACGCAGTATTTT. It translates to CASSLGGGGPSTDTQYF.

J is TRBJ2-7 and V is TRBV19; D remains unclear. CDR1 and CDR2 (germline): LNHDA, SQIVND (reference sequence). The length of the CDR3 is 14 residues. Trimming cost V 4 bases and J 5 bases, with 15 bases left between them. The CDR3 DNA reads TGTGCCAGTAGTAAGGCAGAGCCGTCGGACGAGCAGTACTTC. Amino acid sequence: CASSKAEPSDEQYF. The entire variable domain, with the rest obtained from reference TRBV19 and TRBJ2-7, is as follows: DGGITQSPKYLFRKEGQNVTLSCEQNLNHDAMYWYRQDPGQGLRLIYYSQIVNDFQKGDIAEGYSVSREKKESFPLTVTSAQKNPTAFYLCASSKAEPSDEQYFGPGTRLTVT.